This TCR beta chain was retrieved from a study of Ad26.COV2.S vaccination and SARS-CoV-2 variants. Treatment of the sample: around 19 received Ad26.COV2.S at low or high dose, single or two shots; roughly five received placebo; per-sample allocation not given. Following the first vaccine or placebo injection, samples were taken on day 63. Trimming pared 8 bases from V and 6 bases from J, leaving 17 bases between. The CDR3 covers 14 residues. Germline V gives CDR1 MNHNY, CDR2 SVGAGI (reference sequence). Sequencing used immunoSEQ multiplex PCR; TCRdb keeps in-frame clones, though not all of them. The sample has over 400,000 clones, 92% seen once.

This chain joins TRBV6-6 and TRBJ2-1; possible D gene TRBD2, 7 bases. This receptor was identified in a person aged 18-60 years who received the Ad26.COV2.S COVID-19 vaccine or a placebo. The material was peripheral blood, obtained in a trial of Ad26.COV2.S vaccine versus placebo. The CDR3 bases are TGTGCCAGCTCCCGGGGGGCCCTACCCAATGAGCAGTTCTTC. This translates into CASSRGALPNEQFF.